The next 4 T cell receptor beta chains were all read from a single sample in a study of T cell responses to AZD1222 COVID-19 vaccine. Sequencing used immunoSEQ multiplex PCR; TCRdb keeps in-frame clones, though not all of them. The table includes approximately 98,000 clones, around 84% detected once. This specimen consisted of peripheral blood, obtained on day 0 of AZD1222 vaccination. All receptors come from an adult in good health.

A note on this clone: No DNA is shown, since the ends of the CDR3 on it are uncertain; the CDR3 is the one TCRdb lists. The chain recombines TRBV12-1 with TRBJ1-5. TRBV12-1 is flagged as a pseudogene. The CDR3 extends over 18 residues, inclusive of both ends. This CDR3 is CASSFARGSKGPNQPQHF.

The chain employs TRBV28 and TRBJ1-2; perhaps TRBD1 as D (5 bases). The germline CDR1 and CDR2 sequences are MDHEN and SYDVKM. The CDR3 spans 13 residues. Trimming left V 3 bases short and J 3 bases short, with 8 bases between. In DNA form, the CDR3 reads TGTGCCAGCAGTTTGCCAGGGCACTATGGCTACACCTTC. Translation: CASSLPGHYGYTF.

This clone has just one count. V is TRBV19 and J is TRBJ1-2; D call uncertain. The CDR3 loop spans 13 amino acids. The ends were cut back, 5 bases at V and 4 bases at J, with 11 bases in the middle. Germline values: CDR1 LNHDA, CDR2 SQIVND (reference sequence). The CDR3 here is CASSLSDRYGYTF. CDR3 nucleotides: TGTGCCAGTAGTCTTTCAGACCGCTATGGCTACACCTTC.

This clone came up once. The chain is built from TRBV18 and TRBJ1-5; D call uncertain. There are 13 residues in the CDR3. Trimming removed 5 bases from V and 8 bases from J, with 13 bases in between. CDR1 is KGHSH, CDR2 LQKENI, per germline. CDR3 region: CASSKTLDEPQHF. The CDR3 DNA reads TGTGCCAGCTCAAAGACCCTCGACGAGCCCCAGCATTTT.